This T cell receptor (beta chain) was obtained from a study of T-cell reconstitution after alpha-beta-depleted transplantation in children (dated by TCRdb to the mid-2010s). About the study as a whole: Using TCR repertoire profiling, the study followed T-cell immune reconstitution in a quantitative way in children after TCRalphabeta/CD19-depleted allogeneic hematopoietic cell transplantation. The investigation overall reported the following: Hyperexpanded clone frequencies declined over subsequent months; after one year, T-cell counts and TCRbeta diversity were mostly attributed to newly produced T cells. Apparently early alphabetaT-cell count recovery about two months after transplant reportedly relied on only several hundred rapidly expanded clones derived from non-depleted graft cells. In some patients, the high TCRbeta diversity seen at day 60 was put down to recipient T cells and intrathymic progenitors that had survived conditioning.

The library was produced with PCR. Sequenced on an Illumina HiSeq 2500. TCR libraries were prepared with molecular barcoding, using unique molecular identifiers to normalize TCRbeta repertoire quantification. The raw public data were reprocessed by TCRdb itself: fastp quality trimming at Q25, MiXCR clonotype calling, in-frame beta chains only. A single entry per CDR3 protein holds the most common genes and DNA from its merged rows. The sample records almost 500,000 distinct CDR3 sequences, 10% of which are singletons. About 2% of the sample lies in the top ten. This clonotype was observed a handful of times. Its specific antigen is unknown. Base qualities are not provided; no much larger clone lies one nucleotide away. V loses 2 bases, J loses 2 bases, and the germline ends lie 7 bases apart. The CDR3 holds 15 amino acids from the cysteine to the phenylalanine. The read is trimmed to its CDR3 DNA, 45 bases read in frame from base 1. CDR1 and CDR2, per the germline V gene, are MNHEY and SVGEGT.

The sample's treatment or condition label, in plain terms: allogeneic hematopoietic cell transplantation with graft depleted of TCRalphabeta T cells and CD19 B cells. The children who served as transplant recipients had been given grafts of TCRalphabeta/CD19-depleted allogeneic hematopoietic cells. The chain is made from TRBV6-2 or TRBV6-3 and TRBJ1-6; no D gene can be assigned with confidence. The sequence came from a child younger than 10 with inherited bone marrow failure, due to receive a stem cell transplant. The material was PBMCs, obtained before TCRalphabeta/CD19-depleted stem cell transplant. For the CDR3, the sequence is CASSYGVAYNSPLHF. The nucleotide sequence reads as follows: TGTGCCAGCAGTTACGGTGTCGCCTATAATTCACCCCTCCACTTT.